This TCR beta chain was observed in a study of OX40 agonist ivuxolimab in advanced cancers. Study-wide context: The eligibility criteria allowed prior anti-PD-1, anti-PD-L1 or anti-CTLA-4 therapy, and around 38% had some. Partial response was recorded in three patients: one hepatocellular carcinoma and two cutaneous melanoma cases.

Samples were taken at baseline and on day 1 of cycles 4 and 7. Worth noting for this clone: Its antigen is not known.

Study-level findings and limits: There were, on average, more expanded clones in CD8+ T cells than in CD4+.

Clones were read by immunoSEQ multiplex PCR, and TCRdb kept only the in-frame ones, dropping some. The data hold more than 45,000 clones, with about 88% observed a single time. Sample: CD4+ or CD8+ T cells sorted from blood, taken in a trial of the OX40 agonist ivuxolimab. This clonotype was obtained from an adult with an advanced solid tumor such as melanoma, head and neck, liver or kidney cancer.

The CDR3 sequence is CASSILEGQGRLEQYF. Here the CDR3 DNA reads TGTGCCAGTAGTATTCTCGAGGGACAGGGGCGGCTCGAGCAGTACTTC. V and J are TRBV19 and TRBJ2-7, with 10 bases identical to TRBD1. The germline CDR1 and CDR2 sequences are LNHDA and SQIVND (reference sequence). CDR3 length equals 16 residues. V was clipped by 3 bases and J by 6 bases; unmatched bases: 11. The variable domain in full, completed from reference TRBV19 and TRBJ2-7, reads DGGITQSPKYLFRKEGQNVTLSCEQNLNHDAMYWYRQDPGQGLRLIYYSQIVNDFQKGDIAEGYSVSREKKESFPLTVTSAQKNPTAFYLCASSILEGQGRLEQYFGPGTRLTVT.